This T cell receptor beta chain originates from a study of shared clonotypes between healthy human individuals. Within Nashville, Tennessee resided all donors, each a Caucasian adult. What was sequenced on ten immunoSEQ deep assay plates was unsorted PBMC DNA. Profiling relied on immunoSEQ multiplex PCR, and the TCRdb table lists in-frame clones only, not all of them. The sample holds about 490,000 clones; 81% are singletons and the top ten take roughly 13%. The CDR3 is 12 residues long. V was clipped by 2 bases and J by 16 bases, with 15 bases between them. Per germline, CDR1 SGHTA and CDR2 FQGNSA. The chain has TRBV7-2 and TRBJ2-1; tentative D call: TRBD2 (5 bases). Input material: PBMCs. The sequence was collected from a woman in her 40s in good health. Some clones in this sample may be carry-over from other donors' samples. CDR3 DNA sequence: TGTGCCAGCAGCTTACCCATTAGGACTCGATTCTTC. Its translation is CASSLPIRTRFF.